This T cell receptor beta chain was profiled in a study of blood T cell repertoires in COVID-19. Turning to the study itself: Some COVID-19 samples were acute and others convalescent; all came from the United States, Italy and Spain. PBMCs, B-cell-depleted T cells, or T cells were the source of the cDNA or gDNA that made up the material.

Source study methods: Reference gene primers were amplified, and this amplification served to estimate nucleated cell counts. Sequencing was performed with immunoSEQ multiplex PCR; in TCRdb, only in-frame clones are kept and a portion is missing. Clone size and V and J calls were adopted from that table, with D and trimming inferred from the DNA. The sample shows a few hundred thousand clones, around 90% of them seen only once. The V end was cut by 2 bases, the J end by 8 bases, with 18 bases between. CDR1 and CDR2 from the germline V gene are MNHEY and SVGAGI. There are 15 residues in the CDR3. This chain connects TRBV6-5 to TRBJ1-1; a possible D gene is TRBD1 (5 bases). The sequenced sample consisted of peripheral blood. The receptor's source is a man in his sixties who had recovered from COVID-19. The CDR3 region is CASSYPPSGGGEAFF. As DNA, the CDR3 is TGTGCCAGCAGTTACCCTCCCTCCGGGGGGGGAGAAGCTTTCTTT.